These 14 T cell receptor beta chains were all obtained from the same sample, sequenced in a study of blood T cell repertoires in COVID-19. Generated by immunoSEQ multiplex PCR, the TCRdb table keeps only in-frame clones and is missing some. This sample has roughly 190,000 clones, with about 85% found just once. Material for sequencing was peripheral blood. These receptors were obtained from a human donor in a cohort sampled during active COVID-19.

The V gene is TRBV5-1, the J gene TRBJ2-1; 9 positions match TRBD1. The CDR3 sequence is 15 residues long. Germline lookup yields CDR1 SGHRS and CDR2 YFSETQ. J lost 3 bases, V lost 6 bases, and 7 bases had no gene match. CDR3 sequence: CASNIGQGFYNEQFF. In nucleotides, the CDR3 is TGCGCCAGCAATATAGGACAGGGGTTCTACAATGAGCAGTTCTTC.

J is TRBJ2-5 and V is TRBV3-1 (or the pseudogene TRBV3-2); 8 bases line up with TRBD1. The CDR3 length is 16 residues. V shed 0 bases, J shed 1 base, and the junction held 4 bases outside the gene matches. CDR1 and CDR2 from the germline V gene are LGHDT and YNNKEL (reference sequence). The DNA for the CDR3 is TGTGCCAGCAGCCAAGACCTAGACAGGGGCCAAGAGACCCAGTACTTC. Translation gives CASSQDLDRGQETQYF.

This sequence joins TRBV5-6 and TRBJ1-4, with a weak D call TRBD1 (6 bases). The germline gives CDR1 SGHDT, CDR2 YYEEEE. The CDR3 runs to 17 residues. Trimming removed 2 bases from V and 5 bases from J, with 19 bases in between. CDR3 region: CASSFFRDTLRNEKLFF. The CDR3, as DNA: TGTGCCAGCAGCTTCTTCCGGGACACCTTAAGGAATGAAAAACTGTTTTTT.

The chain links TRBV19 to TRBJ2-7, with 9 bases that match TRBD1. V dropped 6 bases and J dropped 3; count of bases not matched to a gene: 9. Germline CDR1 and CDR2: LNHDA and SQIVND (reference sequence). The CDR3 covers 15 residues. Here the CDR3 DNA reads TGTGCCAGTAGACCAACCGGGACAGGGATCTACGAGCAGTACTTC. This codes for CASRPTGTGIYEQYF.

V usage is TRBV5-8 and J usage is TRBJ2-3; 13 bases align to TRBD2. Germline CDR1 and CDR2: SGHTS and YDEGEE. The CDR3 covers 16 residues. Losses at the gene ends were 2 bases for V and 6 bases for J; bases not matched to a gene: 6. The CDR3 reads CASSFSGTSGMDTQYF. The CDR3 bases are TGTGCCAGCAGCTTCTCCGGGACTAGCGGGATGGATACGCAGTATTTT.

The chain employs TRBV7-9 and TRBJ2-3; 8 bases align to TRBD2. The CDR3 covers 14 residues. Trimming cost V 8 bases and J 5 bases; bases outside gene matches: 9. CDR1 SEHNR and CDR2 FQNEAQ come from the germline V gene (reference sequence). CDR3 DNA: TGTGCCAGCCGAAAGACTAGCGAAGGAGATACGCAGTATTTT. Residues: CASRKTSEGDTQYF.

V and J are TRBV7-9 and TRBJ1-4, with a tentative D call TRBD1 (6 bases). The CDR3 is 16 amino acids. The germline V and J ends were trimmed by 4 bases and 5 bases, with 17 bases remaining between them. In germline, CDR1 is SEHNR, CDR2 FQNEAQ (reference sequence). Here the CDR3 reads CASSSRNNDRNEKLFF. CDR3 nucleotides: TGTGCCAGCAGCTCAAGAAACAACGACAGGAATGAAAAACTGTTTTTT.

V gene TRBV29-1 combines with J gene TRBJ2-3, with 10 bases matching TRBD1. This CDR3 spans 15 amino acids. CDR1 and CDR2 from the germline V gene are SQVTM and ANQGSEA. The V and J ends lost 5 bases and 6 bases, in that order; junction bases with no gene match: 11. The CDR3 loop reads CSVRRGQGFSDTQYF. Written as DNA, the CDR3 is TGCAGCGTTCGGAGGGGACAGGGGTTTTCGGATACGCAGTATTTT.

This chain uses TRBV27 with TRBJ1-2; D is perhaps TRBD1 (5 bases). Germline V gives CDR1 MNHEY, CDR2 SMNVEV (reference sequence). Trimming shortened V by 5 bases and J by 13 bases, and 32 bases separated the two germline ends. The CDR3 consists of 17 residues. The CDR3 sequence is CASSPIFVQGLTGRGTF. CDR3 bases: TGTGCCAGCAGTCCAATCTTCGTTCAAGGTTTAACAGGACGTGGCACCTTC.

In DNA, the CDR3 is TGTGCCAGCAGCATAGTACGACTAGCGGGAGTCGGTGAGCAGTTCTTC. It specifies CASSIVRLAGVGEQFF. The chain employs TRBV7-2 and TRBJ2-1; 12 bases fit TRBD2. Germline V gene lookup returns CDR1 SGHTA and CDR2 FQGNSA. This CDR3 is 16 amino acids long. V gave up 5 bases and J gave up 9 bases; unmatched junction bases: 11.

V is TRBV19 and J is TRBJ2-1, with a weak D call TRBD1 (6 bases). Trimming left V 4 bases short and J 9 bases short, with 19 bases between. Germline-derived CDR1 and CDR2 are LNHDA and SQIVND (reference sequence). The CDR3 runs 15 residues. CDR3 sequence reads: CASSTAQGSAIEQFF. Here the CDR3 DNA reads TGTGCCAGTAGTACCGCACAGGGAAGTGCAATTGAGCAGTTCTTC. Full variable domain (rest looked up from reference TRBV19 and TRBJ2-1): DGGITQSPKYLFRKEGQNVTLSCEQNLNHDAMYWYRQDPGQGLRLIYYSQIVNDFQKGDIAEGYSVSREKKESFPLTVTSAQKNPTAFYLCASSTAQGSAIEQFFGPGTRLTVL.

The chain couples TRBV5-1 to TRBJ2-1; D gene unclear. The CDR3 has 13 amino acids. The V end lost 3 bases, the J end lost 10 bases, and 14 bases lay between the germline ends. Germline CDR1 is SGHRS and CDR2 is YFSETQ. In DNA, the CDR3 is TGCGCCAGCAGCTCACAAGTCATTTTGGAGCAGTTCTTC. Its protein is CASSSQVILEQFF.

J is TRBJ2-1 and V is TRBV20-1; 8 positions agree with TRBD2. Germline V gives CDR1 DFQATT, CDR2 SNEGSKA (reference sequence). The CDR3 has 14 amino acids. Trimming cost V 3 bases and J 10 bases; bases outside gene matches: 11. The CDR3 DNA reads as TGCAGTGCTAGTACGGTCGGGAGGGCCGGGGAGCAGTTCTTC. Protein product: CSASTVGRAGEQFF.

The gene calls are TRBV3-1 (or the pseudogene TRBV3-2) and TRBJ1-6; 8 bases map to TRBD1. CDR1 and CDR2 from the germline V gene are LGHDT and YNNKEL (reference sequence). V lost 0 bases to trimming and J lost 9 bases; unmatched junction nucleotides: 4. This CDR3 is 15 amino acids long. In DNA form, the CDR3 reads TGTGCCAGCAGCCAAGAGCCAGGGGGCGCTTCACCCCTCCACTTT. This gives the protein CASSQEPGGASPLHF.